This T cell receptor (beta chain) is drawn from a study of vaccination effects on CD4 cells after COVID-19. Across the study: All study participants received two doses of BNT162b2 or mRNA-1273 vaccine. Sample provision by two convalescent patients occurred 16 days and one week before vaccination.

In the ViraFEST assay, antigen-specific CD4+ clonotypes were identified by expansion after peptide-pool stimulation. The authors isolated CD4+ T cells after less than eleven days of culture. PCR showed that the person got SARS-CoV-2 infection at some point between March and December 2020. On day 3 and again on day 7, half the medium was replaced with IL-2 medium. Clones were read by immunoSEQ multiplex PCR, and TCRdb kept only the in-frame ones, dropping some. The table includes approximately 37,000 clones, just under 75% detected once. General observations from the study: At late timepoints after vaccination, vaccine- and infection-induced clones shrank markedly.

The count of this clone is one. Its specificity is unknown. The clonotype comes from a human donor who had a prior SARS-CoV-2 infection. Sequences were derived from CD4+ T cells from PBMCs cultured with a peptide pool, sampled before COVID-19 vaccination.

The CDR3 coding sequence is TGTGCCAGCAGCTTAGTATCGGGACAAGGGCGAGAGACCCAGTACTTC. Translation: CASSLVSGQGRETQYF. The V and J genes are TRBV7-8 and TRBJ2-5, with D perhaps matching TRBD1 (6 bases). The CDR3 contains 16 residues. Germline V gene lookup returns CDR1 SGHVS and CDR2 FQNEAQ. V dropped 1 base and J dropped 4 bases, with 16 bases sitting between them.